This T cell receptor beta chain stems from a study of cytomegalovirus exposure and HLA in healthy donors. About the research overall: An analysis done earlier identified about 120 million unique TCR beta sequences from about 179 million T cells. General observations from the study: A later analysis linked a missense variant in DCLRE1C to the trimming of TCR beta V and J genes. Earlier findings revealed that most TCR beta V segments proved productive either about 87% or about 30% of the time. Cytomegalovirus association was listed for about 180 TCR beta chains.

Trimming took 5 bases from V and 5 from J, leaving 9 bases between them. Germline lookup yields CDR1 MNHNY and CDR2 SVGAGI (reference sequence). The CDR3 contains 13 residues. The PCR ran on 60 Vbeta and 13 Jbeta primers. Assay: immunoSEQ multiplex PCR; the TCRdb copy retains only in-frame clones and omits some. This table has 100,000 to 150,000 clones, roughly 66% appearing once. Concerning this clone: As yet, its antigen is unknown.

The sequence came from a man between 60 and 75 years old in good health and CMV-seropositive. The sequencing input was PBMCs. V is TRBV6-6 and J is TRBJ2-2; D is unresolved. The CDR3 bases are TGTGCCAGCAGTATTTCGGTTACCGGGGAGCTGTTTTTT. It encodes CASSISVTGELFF.